The 2 T cell receptor beta chains reported below all come from one sample, sequenced in a study of shared clonotypes between healthy human individuals. Selected positively for CCR7 and CD45RO-negative, naive CD8 cells excluded terminally differentiated effector memory CD45RA+ cells. The method was immunoSEQ multiplex PCR; TCRdb's version includes in-frame clones alone and lacks a portion of them. The sample includes around 2.1 million clones, about 93% of them seen just once. The sequenced material came from naive CD8+ T cells from PBMCs. The receptors stem from a man younger than 35 in good health. Some clones in this sample may be carry-over from other donors' samples.

This chain connects TRBV28 to TRBJ2-7, with 8 bases fitting TRBD1. This CDR3 is 14 amino acids long. Germline CDR1 MDHEN, CDR2 SYDVKM. Losses at the gene ends were 6 bases for V and 2 bases for J; bases not matched to a gene: 6. CDR3 in DNA: TGTGCCAGCAGCCGAATGGGACAGGCCTACGAGCAGTACTTC. Its translation is CASSRMGQAYEQYF.

This chain connects TRBV15 to TRBJ1-1; no definite D call. V dropped 0 bases and J dropped 0 bases, with 8 bases sitting between them. This CDR3 has 15 amino acids. CDR1 and CDR2 (germline): LNHNV, YYDKDF (reference sequence). The CDR3 region has the DNA TGTGCCACCAGCAGAGATCAGTCCTTGAACACTGAAGCTTTCTTT. Encoded protein: CATSRDQSLNTEAFF.